These 2 T cell receptor beta chains were sequenced from one sample in a study of T cell responses to AZD1222 COVID-19 vaccine (dated by TCRdb to the early 2020s). Libraries came from the immunoSEQ multiplex PCR assay. In TCRdb, the immuneACCESS table is reduced to in-frame sequences with V and J assigned. These tables do not hold every clone; where another copy was compared, an unresolved V gene accounts for under half, and the others remain unexplained. For this sample there are roughly 110,000 clones; about 89% appear just once. The ten top clones hold approximately 4.8% of the sample. The time point label for this specimen denotes: baseline before first vaccination. The source was peripheral blood, collected on day 0 of AZD1222 vaccination. The receptor set was obtained from an adult in good health.

The chain combines TRBV29-1 with TRBJ1-1, with 9 bases aligning to TRBD1. Germline assignment: CDR1 SQVTM and CDR2 ANQGSEA. Trimming took 5 bases from V and 4 from J; bases not matched to a gene: 5. This CDR3 contains 13 residues. The CDR3 sequence: CSVRDRAATEAFF. The CDR3 bases are TGCAGCGTTCGGGACAGGGCAGCCACTGAAGCTTTCTTT.

This clone was picked up one time. The rearrangement joins TRBV7-9 to TRBJ2-7, with 12 positions matching TRBD2. CDR3 size: 18 residues. CDR1 and CDR2 from the germline V gene are SEHNR and FQNEAQ (reference sequence). J lost 3 bases, V lost 5 bases, and 14 bases had no gene match. As DNA, the CDR3 is TGTGCCAGCAGCCCCGGGACGGAACTAGCGGGGGGTATCTACGAGCAGTACTTC. Translation: CASSPGTELAGGIYEQYF. Drawing the rest from reference TRBV7-9 and TRBJ2-7, the complete variable domain is DTGVSQNPRHKITKRGQNVTFRCDPISEHNRLYWYRQTLGQGPEFLTYFQNEAQLEKSRLLSDRFSAERPKGSFSTLEIQRTEQGDSAMYLCASSPGTELAGGIYEQYFGPGTRLTVT.